This TCR beta chain was identified in a study of shared clonotypes between healthy human individuals. Study observations and caveats: Across subsets, estimated richness was generally greater for naive than for memory populations. Between a few donors, naive CD4 clonotypes were shared at a level of about 5%.

This table comes from immunoSEQ multiplex PCR, and its TCRdb copy is limited to in-frame clones, with some not included. The sample has over a million clones; roughly 96% are singletons. With respect to this clone: What it binds is unknown.

The sample comprised naive CD4+ T cells sorted from blood. Subset meaning: CD45RA+ positively selected. The origin of this receptor is a man aged 25 to 40 in good health.

The CDR3 sequence: CASSLTAGINYGYTF. CDR3 nucleotides: TGCGCCAGCAGCTTGACTGCGGGGATCAACTATGGCTACACCTTC. The chain links TRBV5-1 to TRBJ1-2; D remains ambiguous. Per germline, CDR1 SGHRS and CDR2 YFSETQ. The CDR3 loop spans 15 amino acids. Trimming left V 1 base short and J 2 bases short, with 12 bases between.